This T cell receptor beta chain came from a study of lymphopenia after photon versus proton radiotherapy. Study observations and caveats: Under photons, naive T cells and diversity fell while effector/memory populations rose. After the lymphocyte nadir, photon-treated repertoires showed oligoclonal expansion, especially of CD8+ Temra cells. Post-nadir TCR diversity decline inversely tracked overall survival among those who died. Authors raise, but do not show, better survival with proton therapy.

Sequencing was performed with immunoSEQ multiplex PCR; in TCRdb, only in-frame clones are kept and a portion is missing. The sample carries some 170,000 clones, approximately 90% recorded once. Worth noting for this clone: Its antigen is not known.

Germline-derived CDR1 and CDR2 are MNHNY and SVGAGI (reference sequence). The CDR3 is 15 amino acids. Trimming pared 2 bases from V and 4 bases from J, leaving 15 bases between. The chain combines TRBV6-6 with TRBJ2-7, with D possibly matching TRBD2 (6 bases). The TCR sequence derives from a man aged 50 to 60 with gastric cancer. This material consisted of peripheral blood, taken from a patient treated with photon-based radiotherapy. This chain's CDR3 is CASSYPRGGNYEQYF. DNA for the CDR3: TGTGCCAGCAGTTACCCTCGGGGAGGCAATTACGAGCAGTACTTC.